Listed below are T cell receptor beta chains from one sample, sequenced in a study of T cell responses to AZD1222 COVID-19 vaccine. Sequencing used immunoSEQ multiplex PCR; TCRdb keeps in-frame clones, though not all of them. The sample lists some 140,000 clones; more than 75% were seen once. Sequenced material: peripheral blood, taken on day 0 of AZD1222 vaccination. These TCRs come from an adult in good health. The CDR3 runs from the conserved cysteine through the conserved F or W. The order of the fields is V gene, J gene, D gene, clone size, CDR3 protein, CDR3 DNA. The D gene is left open where the match is weak. Not every row has a clone size; where given, it reads once, few, many or a size class.

v_gene: TRBV13
j_gene: TRBJ2-1
d_gene: .
abundance: .
CDR3aa: CASSPHRDLDEQFF
CDR3nt: TGTGCCAGCAGCCCCCACCGGGACTTGGATGAGCAGTTCTTC

v_gene: TRBV5-4
j_gene: TRBJ2-5
d_gene: TRBD2
abundance: .
CDR3aa: CASSPAGGGQETQYF
CDR3nt: TGTGCCAGCAGCCCAGCGGGAGGGGGACAAGAGACCCAGTACTTC

v_gene: TRBV5-6
j_gene: TRBJ1-2
d_gene: .
abundance: .
CDR3aa: CASSLGGEYGYTF
CDR3nt: TGTGCCAGCAGCTTGGGAGGGGAGTATGGCTACACCTTC

v_gene: TRBV6-5
j_gene: TRBJ1-2
d_gene: .
abundance: .
CDR3aa: CASSYGGVYGYTF
CDR3nt: TGTGCCAGCAGTTACGGCGGCGTCTATGGCTACACCTTC

v_gene: TRBV5-1
j_gene: TRBJ1-3
d_gene: TRBD1
abundance: few
CDR3aa: CASGQGAFSGNTIYF
CDR3nt: TGCGCCAGCGGACAGGGGGCATTCTCTGGAAACACCATATATTTT

v_gene: TRBV19
j_gene: TRBJ1-2
d_gene: .
abundance: .
CDR3aa: CASRTGIYVYTF
CDR3nt: TGTGCCAGCAGAACAGGAATATACGTCTACACCTTC

v_gene: TRBV6-6
j_gene: TRBJ1-6
d_gene: .
abundance: .
CDR3aa: CASTPHDSFPNSPLHF
CDR3nt: TGTGCCAGCACCCCACACGACAGTTTTCCAAATTCACCCCTCCACTTT

v_gene: TRBV4-3
j_gene: TRBJ1-4
d_gene: .
abundance: once
CDR3aa: CASSQDTATNEKLFF
CDR3nt: TGCGCCAGCAGCCAAGATACTGCAACTAATGAAAAACTGTTTTTT

v_gene: TRBV5-1
j_gene: TRBJ2-6
d_gene: TRBD1
abundance: .
CDR3aa: CASSLWGQGVRAGANVLTF
CDR3nt: TGCGCCAGCAGCTTGTGGGGACAGGGGGTCCGGGCTGGGGCCAACGTCCTGACTTTC

v_gene: TRBV9
j_gene: TRBJ2-3
d_gene: TRBD2
abundance: .
CDR3aa: CASSGTSGGTPADTQYF
CDR3nt: TGTGCCAGCAGCGGAACTAGCGGGGGGACTCCCGCAGATACGCAGTATTTT

v_gene: TRBV29-1
j_gene: TRBJ1-5
d_gene: .
abundance: .
CDR3aa: CSVRDRSNQPQHF
CDR3nt: TGCAGCGTTCGGGACCGTAGCAATCAGCCCCAGCATTTT

v_gene: TRBV3-1/TRBV3-2
j_gene: TRBJ1-4
d_gene: .
abundance: .
CDR3aa: CASSQEKGGLNEKLFF
CDR3nt: TGTGCCAGCAGCCAAGAGAAGGGGGGCCTTAATGAAAAACTGTTTTTT

v_gene: TRBV6-1
j_gene: TRBJ1-5
d_gene: TRBD1
abundance: .
CDR3aa: CASSEFQGALQPQHF
CDR3nt: TGTGCCAGCAGTGAATTCCAGGGGGCGCTTCAGCCCCAGCATTTT

v_gene: TRBV28
j_gene: TRBJ2-2
d_gene: TRBD2
abundance: .
CDR3aa: CASNELAGDTISGELFF
CDR3nt: TGTGCCAGCAACGAACTAGCGGGGGACACGATATCAGGGGAGCTGTTTTTT

v_gene: TRBV24-1
j_gene: TRBJ2-3
d_gene: .
abundance: .
CDR3aa: CATSDSSTDTQYF
CDR3nt: TGTGCCACCAGTGATTCTAGCACAGATACGCAGTATTTT

v_gene: TRBV29-1
j_gene: TRBJ1-6
d_gene: TRBD1
abundance: .
CDR3aa: CSVRLQGYNSPLHF
CDR3nt: TGCAGCGTTAGGCTACAGGGGTATAATTCACCCCTCCACTTT

v_gene: TRBV9
j_gene: TRBJ1-1
d_gene: .
abundance: once
CDR3aa: CASSVSSYTEAFF
CDR3nt: TGTGCCAGCAGCGTAAGCAGTTACACTGAAGCTTTCTTT

v_gene: TRBV10-3
j_gene: TRBJ2-3
d_gene: TRBD2
abundance: .
CDR3aa: CAITPGLAGEGTQYF
CDR3nt: TGTGCCATCACCCCCGGGCTAGCGGGAGAAGGTACGCAGTATTTT

v_gene: TRBV28
j_gene: TRBJ1-1
d_gene: TRBD1
abundance: .
CDR3aa: CASTSNRGWTEAFF
CDR3nt: TGTGCCAGCACTTCTAACAGGGGATGGACTGAAGCTTTCTTT

v_gene: TRBV11-3
j_gene: TRBJ1-1
d_gene: .
abundance: .
CDR3aa: CASRDSRVNTEAFF
CDR3nt: TGTGCCAGCAGGGACAGCAGAGTGAACACTGAAGCTTTCTTT

v_gene: TRBV6-6
j_gene: TRBJ1-2
d_gene: TRBD1
abundance: .
CDR3aa: CASSYLDRGVGYTF
CDR3nt: TGTGCCAGCAGTTACCTCGACAGGGGAGTTGGCTACACCTTC

v_gene: TRBV7-2
j_gene: TRBJ1-2
d_gene: .
abundance: .
CDR3aa: CASSPREPNYGYTF
CDR3nt: TGTGCCAGCAGCCCCAGGGAACCTAACTATGGCTACACCTTC

v_gene: TRBV29-1
j_gene: TRBJ1-1
d_gene: .
abundance: .
CDR3aa: CSVERSGNTEAFF
CDR3nt: TGCAGCGTTGAAAGGTCGGGAAACACTGAAGCTTTCTTT

v_gene: TRBV28
j_gene: TRBJ1-5
d_gene: .
abundance: .
CDR3aa: CASSSPPQGNQPQHF
CDR3nt: TGTGCCAGCAGTTCCCCCCCCCAGGGAAATCAGCCCCAGCATTTT

v_gene: TRBV3-1/TRBV3-2
j_gene: TRBJ2-1
d_gene: TRBD1
abundance: .
CDR3aa: CASSQAGTAYNEQFF
CDR3nt: TGTGCCAGCAGCCAAGCCGGGACAGCCTACAATGAGCAGTTCTTC

v_gene: TRBV5-6
j_gene: TRBJ1-1
d_gene: .
abundance: .
CDR3aa: CASSLRRNTEAFF
CDR3nt: TGTGCCAGCAGCTTGAGGCGGAACACTGAAGCTTTCTTT

v_gene: TRBV5-5
j_gene: TRBJ1-2
d_gene: TRBD1
abundance: .
CDR3aa: CASSRQGQDYGYTF
CDR3nt: TGTGCCAGCAGCCGACAGGGCCAAGACTATGGCTACACCTTC

v_gene: TRBV15
j_gene: TRBJ1-2
d_gene: TRBD1
abundance: .
CDR3aa: CATSRRQGPNYGYTF
CDR3nt: TGTGCCACCAGCAGAAGACAGGGCCCTAACTATGGCTACACCTTC

v_gene: TRBV27
j_gene: TRBJ1-5
d_gene: .
abundance: .
CDR3aa: CASSIGYSNQPQHF
CDR3nt: TGTGCCAGCAGTATCGGGTATAGCAATCAGCCCCAGCATTTT

v_gene: TRBV5-1
j_gene: TRBJ2-7
d_gene: .
abundance: .
CDR3aa: CASRARQANYEQYF
CDR3nt: TGCGCCAGCAGGGCGAGACAGGCGAACTACGAGCAGTACTTC

v_gene: TRBV19
j_gene: TRBJ2-3
d_gene: TRBD1
abundance: .
CDR3aa: CASQTGAYTDTQYF
CDR3nt: TGTGCCAGCCAGACAGGGGCCTACACAGATACGCAGTATTTT

v_gene: TRBV18
j_gene: TRBJ1-1
d_gene: .
abundance: .
CDR3aa: CASSPKANTEAFF
CDR3nt: TGTGCCAGCTCACCGAAAGCGAACACTGAAGCTTTCTTT

v_gene: TRBV19
j_gene: TRBJ1-4
d_gene: .
abundance: .
CDR3aa: CASSIGRPNKLFF
CDR3nt: TGTGCCAGTAGTATCGGGCGACCGAACAAACTGTTTTTT

v_gene: TRBV6-5
j_gene: TRBJ1-2
d_gene: .
abundance: .
CDR3aa: CASTVQAGVYGYTF
CDR3nt: TGTGCCAGCACGGTTCAAGCAGGAGTCTATGGCTACACCTTC

v_gene: TRBV28
j_gene: TRBJ1-2
d_gene: .
abundance: .
CDR3aa: CATLTGPNYGYTF
CDR3nt: TGTGCTACCCTGACAGGTCCCAACTATGGCTACACCTTC

v_gene: TRBV7-8
j_gene: TRBJ2-7
d_gene: .
abundance: .
CDR3aa: CASSQEWEQYF
CDR3nt: TGTGCCAGCAGCCAGGAGTGGGAGCAGTACTTC

v_gene: TRBV27
j_gene: TRBJ1-1
d_gene: .
abundance: .
CDR3aa: CASSPWGRNTEAFF
CDR3nt: TGTGCCAGCAGCCCGTGGGGCAGGAACACTGAAGCTTTCTTT

v_gene: TRBV5-6
j_gene: TRBJ2-7
d_gene: .
abundance: .
CDR3aa: CASSLASGYEQYF
CDR3nt: TGTGCCAGCAGCTTGGCCTCAGGGTACGAGCAGTACTTC

v_gene: TRBV19
j_gene: TRBJ1-1
d_gene: .
abundance: .
CDR3aa: CASSIGSTYTEAFF
CDR3nt: TGTGCCAGTAGTATAGGGTCTACCTACACTGAAGCTTTCTTT

v_gene: TRBV6-5
j_gene: TRBJ1-1
d_gene: .
abundance: .
CDR3aa: CASSYSLGDTEAFF
CDR3nt: TGTGCCAGCAGTTACTCACTTGGGGATACTGAAGCTTTCTTT

v_gene: TRBV28
j_gene: TRBJ1-2
d_gene: .
abundance: .
CDR3aa: CASGRDGYTF
CDR3nt: TGTGCCAGCGGGCGAGATGGCTACACCTTC

v_gene: TRBV6-5
j_gene: TRBJ1-3
d_gene: .
abundance: .
CDR3aa: CASSYGSGRNTIYF
CDR3nt: TGTGCCAGCAGTTATGGCTCAGGCAGAAACACCATATATTTT

v_gene: TRBV9
j_gene: TRBJ2-1
d_gene: .
abundance: once
CDR3aa: CASSDIGNEQFF
CDR3nt: TGTGCCAGCAGCGACATTGGCAATGAGCAGTTCTTC

v_gene: TRBV3-1/TRBV3-2
j_gene: TRBJ1-2
d_gene: .
abundance: .
CDR3aa: CASSQGAVEGGYTF
CDR3nt: TGTGCCAGCAGCCAGGGGGCTGTGGAAGGTGGCTACACCTTC

v_gene: TRBV7-3
j_gene: TRBJ2-3
d_gene: .
abundance: .
CDR3aa: CASSPPGPGPHTQYF
CDR3nt: TGTGCCAGCAGCCCCCCGGGGCCCGGGCCCCATACGCAGTATTTT

v_gene: TRBV10-3
j_gene: TRBJ1-2
d_gene: TRBD1
abundance: .
CDR3aa: CAARDSGYGYTF
CDR3nt: TGTGCCGCCAGGGACAGTGGTTATGGCTACACCTTC